Listed here are 31 T cell receptor beta chains from one sample, sequenced in a study of blood T cell repertoires in COVID-19. Profiling relied on immunoSEQ multiplex PCR, and the TCRdb table lists in-frame clones only, not all of them. The sample has around 140,000 clones, about 89% seen once. Sequencing used PBMCs or T cells enriched from blood (not recorded which). These receptors originate from a man aged 55 to 69 who had recovered from COVID-19.

V gene TRBV7-8 combines with J gene TRBJ1-1; D might be TRBD1 (5 bases). The CDR3 has 15 amino acids. The V and J ends lost 2 bases and 1 base respectively, with 11 bases between them. Germline-derived CDR1 and CDR2 are SGHVS and FQNEAQ. CDR3 sequence reads: CASSLYRTWNTEAFF. The CDR3, as DNA: TGTGCCAGCAGCTTATACAGGACATGGAACACTGAAGCTTTCTTT.

The rearrangement links TRBV9 to TRBJ1-1, with a weak D call TRBD1 (6 bases). Trimming pared 2 bases from V and 0 bases from J, leaving 11 bases between. In germline, CDR1 is SGDLS, CDR2 YYNGEE. CDR3 length: 15 amino acids. The chain's CDR3 is CASSVPGQMNTEAFF. The CDR3 nucleotides are TGTGCCAGCAGCGTTCCGGGACAAATGAACACTGAAGCTTTCTTT. The full variable domain, rest sourced from reference TRBV9 and TRBJ1-1, is DSGVTQTPKHLITATGQRVTLRCSPRSGDLSVYWYQQSLDQGLQFLIQYYNGEERAKGNILERFSAQQFPDLHSELNLSSLELGDSALYFCASSVPGQMNTEAFFGQGTRLTVV.

J is TRBJ2-1 and V is TRBV18; tentative D call: TRBD2 (6 bases). CDR1 and CDR2 from the germline V gene are KGHSH and LQKENI. Trimming took 2 bases from V and 9 from J, leaving 23 bases between them. This CDR3 contains 17 residues. CDR3 sequence (DNA): TGTGCCAGCTCACCAGTGGGGGAGATGCTCCGGGGGAGTGAGCAGTTCTTC. Protein: CASSPVGEMLRGSEQFF.

V usage is TRBV20-1 and J usage is TRBJ2-1; 7 bases are shared with TRBD2. CDR1 and CDR2 (germline): DFQATT, SNEGSKA (reference sequence). The CDR3 loop spans 11 amino acids. V gave up 5 bases and J gave up 10 bases; unmatched junction bases: 5. CDR3 protein: CSARDYPEQFF. CDR3 DNA: TGCAGTGCTCGGGACTACCCAGAGCAGTTCTTC.

V usage is TRBV2 and J usage is TRBJ2-5, with D maybe TRBD2 (7 bases). V was clipped by 7 bases and J by 5 bases, with 14 bases between them. CDR3 length equals 13 residues. Germline lookup yields CDR1 SNHLY and CDR2 FYNNEI. CDR3 amino acids: CASTRGRGETQYF. CDR3 DNA sequence: TGTGCCAGCACCCGAGGGAGGGGGGAGACCCAGTACTTC.

This clone was seen only a few times. This chain uses TRBV4-1 with TRBJ1-1; tentatively, D is TRBD1 (5 bases). V lost 4 bases and J lost 1, with 10 bases in between. Germline loops: CDR1 MGHRA, CDR2 YSYEKL. CDR3 length equals 14 residues. The CDR3 DNA sequence: TGCGCCAGCAGCCCAGTCGGACAGAACACTGAAGCTTTCTTT. Translating gives CASSPVGQNTEAFF.

This chain connects TRBV5-5 to TRBJ2-2; TRBD1 is a possible D gene (5 bases). The CDR3 runs to 14 residues. V lost 4 bases and J lost 3, with 10 bases in between. CDR1 is SGHKS, CDR2 YYEKEE, per germline (reference sequence). CDR3 DNA sequence: TGTGCCAGCAGCCAGACAGTTCACACCGGGGAGCTGTTTTTT. This encodes CASSQTVHTGELFF.

The V gene is TRBV19, the J gene TRBJ2-7; D is perhaps TRBD2 (6 bases). Germline CDR1 reads LNHDA; CDR2 reads SQIVND (reference sequence). The V gene lost 4 bases and the J gene lost 3 bases, with 7 bases spanning the gap. The CDR3 is made up of 12 amino acids. The DNA of the CDR3 is TGTGCCAGTAGTAGGGGGGACTACGAGCAGTACTTC. It codes for CASSRGDYEQYF. Full variable domain (missing parts from reference TRBV19 and TRBJ2-7): DGGITQSPKYLFRKEGQNVTLSCEQNLNHDAMYWYRQDPGQGLRLIYYSQIVNDFQKGDIAEGYSVSREKKESFPLTVTSAQKNPTAFYLCASSRGDYEQYFGPGTRLTVT.

The chain joins TRBV10-1 to TRBJ1-1; the D is unclear. Looked up from germline, CDR1 is WNHNN and CDR2 is SYGVQD (reference sequence). The V gene lost 8 bases and the J gene lost 5 bases, with 9 bases spanning the gap. There are 11 residues in the CDR3. The CDR3 loop is CASLPMTEAFF. The DNA of the CDR3 is TGCGCCAGCCTCCCTATGACTGAAGCTTTCTTT.

The V and J genes are TRBV5-1 and TRBJ2-6, with D tentatively TRBD1 (6 bases). The V gene's germline CDR1 is SGHRS and CDR2 YFSETQ. Trimming stripped 3 bases from V and 1 base from J, with 11 bases between. This CDR3 has 16 amino acids. The CDR3 sequence is CASSSLGGSGANVLTF. The DNA for the CDR3 is TGCGCCAGCAGCTCCCTAGGGGGATCTGGGGCCAACGTCCTGACTTTC.

This clone came up once. The gene calls are TRBV6-5 and TRBJ2-3; 11 bases are a match to TRBD2. CDR3 length: 16 residues. Trimming at V came to 4 bases and at J to 0 bases, leaving 3 bases not matched to a gene. Germline CDR1 is MNHEY and CDR2 is SVGAGI. The CDR3 loop reads CASSFLAGGSTDTQYF. In nucleotides, the CDR3 is TGTGCCAGCAGTTTCTTAGCGGGAGGGAGCACAGATACGCAGTATTTT.

This chain links TRBV9 with TRBJ2-1; perhaps TRBD2 as D (6 bases). The CDR3 covers 16 residues. Germline values: CDR1 SGDLS, CDR2 YYNGEE. The ends were cut back, 0 bases at V and 0 bases at J, with 10 bases in the middle. The CDR3 nucleotides read TGTGCCAGCAGCGTAGATGCGGGAAGCTCCTACAATGAGCAGTTCTTC. It codes for CASSVDAGSSYNEQFF.

The chain couples TRBV5-1 to TRBJ2-7; a weak D match, TRBD1 (6 bases). Trimming pared 4 bases from V and 4 bases from J, leaving 15 bases between. The CDR3 is 14 residues long. Germline assignment: CDR1 SGHRS and CDR2 YFSETQ. The CDR3 here is CASSLGAGMYEQYF. CDR3 DNA sequence: TGCGCCAGCAGCCTGGGGGCAGGGATGTACGAGCAGTACTTC.

The V call is TRBV27, the J call TRBJ2-5; 7 nucleotides line up with TRBD2. The CDR3 is 15 residues long. CDR1 MNHEY and CDR2 SMNVEV come from the germline V gene (reference sequence). The V gene end was trimmed by 0 bases and the J gene end by 5 bases; junction bases not matched to a gene: 6. CDR3 DNA sequence: TGTGCCAGCAGTTTATCGGGGGGGAGTGGGGAGACCCAGTACTTC. The encoded protein is CASSLSGGSGETQYF.

CDR3 sequence (DNA): TGTGCCAGCTCACCGGACAAGCCGGGACACGGTTTTGATCAGCCCCAGCATTTT. Translated, it gives CASSPDKPGHGFDQPQHF. V is TRBV18 and J is TRBJ1-5; perhaps TRBD1 as D (6 bases). The CDR3 extends over 18 amino acids. Germline lookup yields CDR1 KGHSH and CDR2 LQKENI. Deletions cut 3 bases from V and 5 bases from J, with 23 bases between.

The chain links TRBV28 to TRBJ2-1; D perhaps matches TRBD1 (6 bases). The germline V and J ends were trimmed by 6 bases and 6 bases, with 15 bases remaining between them. The V gene's germline CDR1 is MDHEN and CDR2 SYDVKM. The CDR3 has 14 amino acids. CDR3 sequence reads: CASRRDTRLNEQFF. DNA of the CDR3: TGTGCCAGCAGAAGGGACACCCGACTCAATGAGCAGTTCTTC.

This clone occurred a few times. The chain couples TRBV28 to TRBJ1-4; 9 bases line up with TRBD1. The CDR3 is made up of 15 amino acids. The V gene's germline CDR1 is MDHEN and CDR2 SYDVKM. Trimming removed 8 bases from V and 4 bases from J; junction bases left unmatched: 8. The CDR3 DNA sequence: TGTGCCAGCTCCTTGGGACAGGGACATAATGAAAAACTGTTTTTT. This gives the protein CASSLGQGHNEKLFF.

This clone was seen just once. The chain couples TRBV2 to TRBJ1-4, with D possibly being TRBD1 (6 bases). Per the germline V gene, CDR1 is SNHLY and CDR2 is FYNNEI. The CDR3 length is 13 residues. V lost 2 bases to trimming and J lost 8 bases, with 9 bases between them. The DNA of the CDR3 is TGTGCCAGCAGTGAAACAGGGTTGGAAAAACTGTTTTTT. The encoded protein is CASSETGLEKLFF.

The chain has TRBV3-1 (or the pseudogene TRBV3-2) and TRBJ2-3; tentatively, D is TRBD2 (5 bases). The CDR3 length is 15 residues. CDR1 LGHDT and CDR2 YNNKEL come from the germline V gene (reference sequence). With 4 bases removed from V and 7 bases from J, the gap between germline ends came to 18 bases. The CDR3 DNA follows: TGTGCCAGCAGCCCAACTAGGGCCTTCGGAAATACGCAGTATTTT. This sequence encodes CASSPTRAFGNTQYF.

The chain uses TRBV19 and TRBJ1-5; 7 bases align to TRBD1. Trimming at V came to 8 bases and at J to 2 bases, leaving 3 bases not matched to a gene. Germline V lookup: CDR1 LNHDA, CDR2 SQIVND (reference sequence). The CDR3 spans 13 residues. This CDR3 is CASGDSRNQPQHF. CDR3 bases: TGTGCCAGTGGGGACAGTCGCAATCAGCCCCAGCATTTT.

V and J are TRBV5-5 and TRBJ2-7, with D perhaps TRBD1 (6 bases). Trimming took 3 bases from V and 3 from J, leaving 19 bases between them. Germline V gene lookup returns CDR1 SGHKS and CDR2 YYEKEE (reference sequence). This CDR3 comprises 16 residues. The DNA for the CDR3 is TGTGCCAGCAGCTGGGGGCCCCCAGGGACCCACTACGAGCAGTACTTC. It yields the protein CASSWGPPGTHYEQYF.

This clone was observed once. The gene calls are TRBV5-1 and TRBJ2-1, with 8 bases lining up with TRBD1. V shed 4 bases, J shed 9 bases, and the junction held 3 bases outside the gene matches. This CDR3 region has 12 residues. Looked up from germline, CDR1 is SGHRS and CDR2 is YFSETQ. CDR3 nucleotides: TGCGCCAGCAGCGCGGACAGGGTTGAGCAGTTCTTC. Protein sequence: CASSADRVEQFF.

This rearrangement joins TRBV6-6 to TRBJ1-1; 12 positions agree with TRBD1. This CDR3 is built from 18 residues. Germline trimming cut 5 bases from V and 5 bases from J; bases unmatched to any gene: 15. Germline V gene lookup returns CDR1 MNHNY and CDR2 SVGAGI (reference sequence). The CDR3 loop is CASSLRLNRDRGLTEAFF. For the CDR3, the DNA is TGTGCCAGCAGTCTCCGCTTAAACCGGGACAGGGGGCTTACTGAAGCTTTCTTT.

This rearrangement joins TRBV14 to TRBJ2-2, with D uncertain. This CDR3 comprises 13 residues. The V gene's germline CDR1 is SGHDN and CDR2 FVKESK. The V and J ends lost 4 bases and 7 bases respectively, with 10 bases between them. The CDR3 region has the DNA TGTGCCAGCAGCCTGAGAACCTACGGGGAGCTGTTTTTT. It codes for CASSLRTYGELFF.

V gene TRBV19 combines with J gene TRBJ1-5; maybe TRBD1 (6 bases). The CDR3 consists of 15 residues. Per germline, CDR1 LNHDA and CDR2 SQIVND (reference sequence). The V and J ends lost 5 bases and 1 base respectively, with 12 bases between them. The CDR3 DNA is TGTGCCAGTAGTGTGGGGGGGCTCAGCAATCAGCCCCAGCATTTT. It is translated as CASSVGGLSNQPQHF.

This chain connects TRBV10-3 to TRBJ1-1; a weak D match, TRBD1 (6 bases). This CDR3 is built from 14 residues. Trimming took off 5 bases at V and 0 bases at J, with 10 bases between the two ends. Looked up from germline, CDR1 is ENHRY and CDR2 is SYGVKD. The CDR3 loop reads CAISTGTLNTEAFF. The CDR3 nucleotides are TGTGCCATCAGTACAGGGACCTTGAACACTGAAGCTTTCTTT.

The V call is TRBV27, the J call TRBJ2-7, with D maybe TRBD2 (6 bases). Trimming pared 3 bases from V and 3 bases from J, leaving 9 bases between. Germline V gene lookup returns CDR1 MNHEY and CDR2 SMNVEV (reference sequence). The length of the CDR3 is 13 residues. In DNA form, the CDR3 reads TGTGCCAGCAGTTTGTGGAGGGACTACGAGCAGTACTTC. Its translation: CASSLWRDYEQYF.

The genes are TRBV7-8 and TRBJ2-7; 11 nucleotides agree with TRBD1. Trimming took 5 bases from V and 12 from J; bases not matched to a gene: 6. The CDR3 covers 12 residues. Germline CDR1 reads SGHVS; CDR2 reads FQNEAQ. CDR3 nucleotides: TGTGCCAGCAGCACCACCGGGACAGGGGGGTACTTC. Protein sequence: CASSTTGTGGYF. Based on the CDR3 plus reference TRBV7-8 and TRBJ2-7, the full variable domain is GAGVSQSPRYKVAKRGQDVALRCDPISGHVSLFWYQQALGQGPEFLTYFQNEAQLDKSGLPSDRFFAERPEGSVSTLKIQRTQQEDSAVYLCASSTTGTGGYFGPGTRLTVT.

The CDR3 protein is CASSKTGVATGELFF. In DNA, the CDR3 is TGTGCCAGTAGTAAGACAGGGGTGGCCACCGGGGAGCTGTTTTTT. The chain recombines TRBV19 with TRBJ2-2, with 8 nucleotides matching TRBD1. Germline CDR1 LNHDA, CDR2 SQIVND (reference sequence). CDR3 length: 15 amino acids. Germline trimming cut 4 bases from V and 4 bases from J; bases unmatched to any gene: 5. Looking up the rest from reference TRBV19 and TRBJ2-2 gives the full variable domain: DGGITQSPKYLFRKEGQNVTLSCEQNLNHDAMYWYRQDPGQGLRLIYYSQIVNDFQKGDIAEGYSVSREKKESFPLTVTSAQKNPTAFYLCASSKTGVATGELFFGEGSRLTVL.

This chain uses TRBV5-4 with TRBJ2-1, with 7 bases lining up with TRBD2. CDR1 SGHNT and CDR2 YYREEE come from the germline V gene (reference sequence). The CDR3 loop spans 14 amino acids. The junction had 4 bases not matched to a gene; V was cut back by 3 bases and J by 4 bases. Here the CDR3 DNA reads TGTGCCAGCAGCTCGAGCGGGACTTACAATGAGCAGTTCTTC. Encoded protein: CASSSSGTYNEQFF.

This clone was counted a single time. The CDR3 nucleotides read TGTGCCAGCAGACTTCTCGGACGGGGGGCTGAAGCTTTCTTT. This codes for CASRLLGRGAEAFF. The V and J genes are TRBV6-5 and TRBJ1-1; D might be TRBD1 (5 bases). Germline values: CDR1 MNHEY, CDR2 SVGAGI. With 6 bases removed from V and 6 bases from J, the gap between germline ends came to 17 bases. The CDR3 is made up of 14 amino acids.